A single sample is the source of the 2 T cell receptor beta chains below, sequenced in a study of blood T cell repertoires in COVID-19 (TCRdb year 2020). Receptors were amplified or captured by the immunoSEQ multiplex PCR assay. This is the immuneACCESS table as TCRdb keeps it, with only in-frame sequences that have V and J called. A part of the clones is gone; compared with another copy, unresolved V genes explain less than half, and the rest is unexplained. The sample table lists around 350,000 clones, roughly 86% of them with a count of one. Of the sample, under 3% falls within the top ten clones. Material for sequencing was peripheral blood. The receptor set was obtained from a human donor in a cohort sampled during active COVID-19.

The genes are TRBV19 and TRBJ1-6; no definite D call. Germline V gene sequence: CDR1 LNHDA, CDR2 SQIVND (reference sequence). The length of the CDR3 is 13 residues. V was cut by 3 bases and J by 13 bases, with 13 bases left in between. The CDR3 DNA reads TGTGCCAGTAGTATGGAGTACACGGCCCCCCTCCACTTT. As protein: CASSMEYTAPLHF.

The count of this clone is one. This sequence joins TRBV5-4 and TRBJ1-1; D uncertain. CDR1 and CDR2 (germline): SGHNT, YYREEE (reference sequence). V was cut by 5 bases and J by 2 bases, with 13 bases left in between. The CDR3 loop spans 14 amino acids. The CDR3 DNA is TGTGCCAGCAGTTACTCCAGGCTCAACACTGAAGCTTTCTTT. It yields the protein CASSYSRLNTEAFF.